This section outlines one TCR beta chain sequence together with its context. Which antigen it targets is not known. The sample holds no much larger clone one base away, and base qualities are not on file. According to the germline V gene, CDR1 reads MNHNS and CDR2 reads SASEGT. The junction shows trimming of 2 bases on V and 6 bases on J, and the gene matches do not reach 8 bases of it. The cysteine opens and the phenylalanine closes a CDR3 of 15 amino acids. Kept here is only the CDR3 DNA, which spans 45 bases and is read in frame from base 1. Sequencing of the TRB variable region was done with the immunoSEQ hsTCRB v3.0 assay at survey level resolution. TRB sequencing targeted a depth of roughly 35,000-55,000 T-cell genomes per sample. TRB libraries were pooled and sequenced on an Illumina MiSeq using a v3 150-cycle kit. In the original analysis: Repertoire analysis was run in R within a reproducible Nextflow workflow that covered QC, data transformation and analysis. LymphoSeq2, an R package for exploring AIRR-Seq data, was used to implement the custom analyses. Several samples that yielded fewer than 5000 total TRB sequences were excluded, so that 150 to 200 HIV repertoires were analyzed. Among the approximately 190 retained HIV repertoires, 55 to 60 were collected before ART initiation and some 130 after ART initiation. Repertoires were downsampled to 5000 TRB nucleotide sequences, and summary statistics were averaged over 100 downsampling iterations. TRB sequences were retained for analysis only if CDR3 regions of at least seven amino acids were present. Diversity was measured with a Shannon entropy-derived clonality score and the Gini coefficient. In the repertoire networks, any two of the top 5000 CDR3 amino acid sequences were connected whenever the two sequences differed by an edit distance of one. GLIPH2 predicted antigen specificity groups and MHC restriction for TRB CDR3 amino acid sequences. Known CMV, EBV, HIV or tissue antigen associations were flagged by matching CDR3 amino acid sequences against VDJdb and McPAS-TCR. Pre-ART, post-ART and control groups were compared with Wilcoxon signed-rank tests and Holm-Bonferroni correction. TCRdb limited this immuneACCESS table to in-frame rearrangements with V and J called. A share of clones is missing; checked studies link under half to unresolved V genes, and the rest is unexplained. V and J calls plus clone size are reproduced from that table; the DNA served to infer D and trimming. For this sample there are roughly 30,000 clones; 85% appear just once. The top ten constitute less than 9.5% of the sample.

This specimen comes from a study of long-term antiretroviral therapy in people with HIV (dated by TCRdb to the early 2020s). Regarding the research as a whole: The earliest samples were collected about a decade before the 2015 WHO recommendation for immediate ART, when ART was typically delayed until CD4 counts fell. A retrospective serial study tested whether changes in peripheral blood TRB repertoire composition and diversity were associated with ART initiation and durable HIV suppression. A total of some 210 cryopreserved PBMC samples were contributed to the cohort by 30 adults with confirmed HIV infection, with samples collected serially over a mean of approximately six years (range 1-12). Among the 25 to 30 participants with HIV, fewer than twelve were female. Test extractions of a monoclonal T-cell line alongside approximately 34 polyclonal samples showed no cross-contamination during QIAcube processing. What the study reported, not specific to this receptor: ART initiation was associated with a significant increase in TRB diversity, but diversity stayed significantly below transplant donor controls even after long-term ART. Narrower CDR3 length ranges were observed in HIV repertoires than in controls, and an antigen-experienced repertoire with only a slight naive shift after ART was suggested by the network structure. No data were available on ART adherence, viral resistance or therapy changes, limiting inferences about post-ART repertoire changes. Since PBMC availability was limited, sequencing covered only the TCR beta chain, with no alpha chain pairing. At every time point, the repertoire was dominated by expanded TRB clones first identified before ART initiation, although this dominance fluctuated and, in many PLHIV, declined after ART. The samples span the years 2004 to 2017, and the ART regimens used at that time may not be as effective as current regimens. Because pre-ART samples had limited cell numbers, profiling was done on unsorted PBMC rather than on sorted CD4+ and CD8+ T cells.

To be included, a participant needed at least one PBMC sample from before ART initiation plus at least two post-ART samples. Every participant with HIV received treatment in the United States of America. Cryopreserved samples of about 1-11 million PBMC were thawed and washed before DNA extraction. At the time of the earliest PBMC sample, participants with HIV were aged between about 20 and 54 years. Per participant, PBMC samples came from 1-4 timepoints prior to ART initiation and 2-8 timepoints following ART initiation, for a median of 7 samples. Serial HIV viral load, CD4+ T-cell count, ART history and demographic data were obtained for every participant. Genomic DNA was extracted from unsorted PBMC with a Qiagen kit on a QIAcube, with processing performed in batches of 12 samples.

This TCR was sampled from a man in his forties or fifties with HIV. The sequence is built from TRBV6-1 and TRBJ1-2; 8 of the junction bases match TRBD1. The sample consisted of unsorted PBMCs, taken approximately 4.8 years after starting antiretroviral therapy. The sequenced DNA: TGTGCCAGCAGTGAACAGGGGGCGCTAATGGATGGCTACACCTTC. Its product reads: CASSEQGALMDGYTF.